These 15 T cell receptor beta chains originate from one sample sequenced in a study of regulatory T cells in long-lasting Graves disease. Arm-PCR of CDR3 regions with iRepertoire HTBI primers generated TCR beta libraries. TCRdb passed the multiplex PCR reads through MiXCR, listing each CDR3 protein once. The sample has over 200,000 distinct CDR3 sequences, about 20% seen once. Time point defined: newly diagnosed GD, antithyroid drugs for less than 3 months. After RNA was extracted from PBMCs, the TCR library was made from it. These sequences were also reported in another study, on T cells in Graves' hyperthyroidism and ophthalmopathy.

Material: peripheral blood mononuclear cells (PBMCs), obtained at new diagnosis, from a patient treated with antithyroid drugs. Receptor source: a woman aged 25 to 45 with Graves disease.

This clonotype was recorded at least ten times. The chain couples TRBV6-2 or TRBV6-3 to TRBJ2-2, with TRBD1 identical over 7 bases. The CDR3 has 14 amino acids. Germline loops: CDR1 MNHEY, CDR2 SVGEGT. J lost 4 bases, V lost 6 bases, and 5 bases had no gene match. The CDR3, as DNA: TGTGCCAGCAGATCCGACAGGGCCACCGGGGAGCTGTTTTTT. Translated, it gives CASRSDRATGELFF.

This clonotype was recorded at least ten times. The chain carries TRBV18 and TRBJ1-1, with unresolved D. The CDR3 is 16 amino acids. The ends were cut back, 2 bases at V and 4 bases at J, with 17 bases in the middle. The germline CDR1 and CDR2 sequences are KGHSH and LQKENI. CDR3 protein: CASSPVLAVESTEAFF. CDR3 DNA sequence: TGTGCCAGCTCACCAGTTCTCGCGGTCGAATCCACTGAAGCTTTCTTT.

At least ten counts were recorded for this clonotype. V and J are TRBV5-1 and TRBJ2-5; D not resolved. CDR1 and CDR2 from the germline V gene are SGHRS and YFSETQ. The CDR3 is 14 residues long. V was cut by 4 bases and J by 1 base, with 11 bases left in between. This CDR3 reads CASSLTVTQETQYF. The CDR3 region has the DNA TGCGCCAGCAGCCTAACAGTAACCCAAGAGACCCAGTACTTC.

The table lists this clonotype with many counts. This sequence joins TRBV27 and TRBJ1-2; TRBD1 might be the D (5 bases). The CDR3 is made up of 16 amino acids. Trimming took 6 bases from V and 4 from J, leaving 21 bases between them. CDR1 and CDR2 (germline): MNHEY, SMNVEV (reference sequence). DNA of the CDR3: TGTGCCAGCAGCGCGGCCGGGGGGATCGCGACCTATGGCTACACCTTC. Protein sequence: CASSAAGGIATYGYTF.

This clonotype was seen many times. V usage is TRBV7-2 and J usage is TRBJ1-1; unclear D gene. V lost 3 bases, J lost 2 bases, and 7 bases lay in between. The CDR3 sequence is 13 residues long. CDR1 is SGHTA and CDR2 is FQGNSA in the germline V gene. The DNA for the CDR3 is TGTGCCAGCAGCTTTACAGAAAACACTGAAGCTTTCTTT. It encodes CASSFTENTEAFF.

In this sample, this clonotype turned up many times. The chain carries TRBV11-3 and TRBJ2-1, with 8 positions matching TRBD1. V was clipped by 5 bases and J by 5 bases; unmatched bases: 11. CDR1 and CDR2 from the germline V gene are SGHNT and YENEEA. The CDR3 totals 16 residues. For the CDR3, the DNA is TGTGCCAGCAGCCACACCGCGACAGGGGTCCACAATGAGCAGTTCTTC. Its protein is CASSHTATGVHNEQFF.

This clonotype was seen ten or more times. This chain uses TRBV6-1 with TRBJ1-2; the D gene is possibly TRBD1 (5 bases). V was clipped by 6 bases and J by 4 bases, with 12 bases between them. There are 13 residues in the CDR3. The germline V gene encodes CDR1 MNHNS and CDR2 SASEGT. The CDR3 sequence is CASRSTEIYGYTF. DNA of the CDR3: TGTGCCAGCAGATCGACAGAGATCTATGGCTACACCTTC.

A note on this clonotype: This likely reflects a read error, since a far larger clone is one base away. CDR3 nucleotide sequence: TGTGCCAGCAGTTTCCCCGACACTACCTCCTACGAGCAGTTCTTC. As protein: CASSFPDTTSYEQFF. This rearrangement joins TRBV12-3 or TRBV12-4 to TRBJ2-1; D is uncertain. The CDR3 runs 15 residues. Deletions cut 3 bases from V and 10 bases from J, with 19 bases between.

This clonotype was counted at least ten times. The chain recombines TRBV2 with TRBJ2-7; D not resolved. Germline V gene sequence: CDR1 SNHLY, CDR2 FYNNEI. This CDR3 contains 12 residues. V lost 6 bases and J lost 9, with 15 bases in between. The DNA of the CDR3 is TGTGCCAGCAGCCCGATCCTACGAGGGCAGTACTTC. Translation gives CASSPILRGQYF.

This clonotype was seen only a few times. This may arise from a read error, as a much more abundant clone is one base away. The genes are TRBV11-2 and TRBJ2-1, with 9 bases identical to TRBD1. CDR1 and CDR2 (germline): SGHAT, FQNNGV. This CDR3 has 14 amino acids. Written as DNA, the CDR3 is TGTGCCGGCAGCAGGACAGGGGTGGACAATGAGCAGTTCTTC. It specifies CAGSRTGVDNEQFF.

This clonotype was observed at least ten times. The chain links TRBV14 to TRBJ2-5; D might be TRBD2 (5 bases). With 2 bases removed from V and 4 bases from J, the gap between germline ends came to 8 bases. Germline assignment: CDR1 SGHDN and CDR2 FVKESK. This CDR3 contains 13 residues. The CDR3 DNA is TGTGCCAGCAGCCAACCTGCGGGAGAGACCCAGTACTTC. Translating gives CASSQPAGETQYF.

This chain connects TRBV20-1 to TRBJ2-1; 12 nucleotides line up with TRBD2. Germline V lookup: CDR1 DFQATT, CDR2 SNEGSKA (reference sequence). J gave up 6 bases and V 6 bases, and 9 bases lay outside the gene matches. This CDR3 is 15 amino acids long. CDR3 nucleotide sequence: TGCAGTGCAGAAGGAACTAGCGGGGGGACCAATGAGCAGTTCTTC. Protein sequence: CSAEGTSGGTNEQFF.

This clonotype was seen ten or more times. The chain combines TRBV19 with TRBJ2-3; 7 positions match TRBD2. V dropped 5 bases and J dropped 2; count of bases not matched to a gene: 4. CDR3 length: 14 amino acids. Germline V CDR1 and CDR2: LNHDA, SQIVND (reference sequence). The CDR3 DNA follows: TGTGCCAGTAGTCGGGACTACAACACAGATACGCAGTATTTT. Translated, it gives CASSRDYNTDTQYF.

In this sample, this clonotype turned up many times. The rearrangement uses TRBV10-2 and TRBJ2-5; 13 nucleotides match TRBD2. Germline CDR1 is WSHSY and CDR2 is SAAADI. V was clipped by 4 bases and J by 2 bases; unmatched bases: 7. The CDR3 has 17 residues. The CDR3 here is CASSAGKGLAGQETQYF. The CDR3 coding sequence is TGCGCCAGCAGTGCGGGGAAGGGACTAGCGGGGCAAGAGACCCAGTACTTC.

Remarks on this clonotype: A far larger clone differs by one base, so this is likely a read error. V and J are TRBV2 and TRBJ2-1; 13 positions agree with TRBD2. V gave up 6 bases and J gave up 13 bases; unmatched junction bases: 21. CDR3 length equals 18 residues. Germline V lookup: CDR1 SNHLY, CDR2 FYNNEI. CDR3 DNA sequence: TGTGCCAGCAGCCGCACTAGCGGGGGGGCTGTGCGCCAAGAGACCCAGTTCTTC. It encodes CASSRTSGGAVRQETQFF.